This entry concerns a single TCR beta chain. This entry belongs to a study of blood T cell repertoires in COVID-19. At the level of the study: In each case, the material was cDNA or gDNA derived from T cells, B-cell-depleted T cells, or PBMCs.

In the source study's methods: Amplification of reference gene primers provided the estimated nucleated cell counts. The assay was immunoSEQ multiplex PCR, and TCRdb's table has in-frame clones only and misses some. V, J and clone size were drawn from that table, and D and trimming were deduced from the DNA. Among about 77,000 clones listed, 65% to 85% were seen once. Germline CDR1 reads SEHNR; CDR2 reads FQNEAQ (reference sequence). The CDR3 runs 15 residues. Trimming removed 6 bases from V and 5 bases from J, with 18 bases in between. Sequenced material: peripheral blood. The chain employs TRBV7-9 and TRBJ2-3; TRBD2 might be the D (6 bases). This receptor was obtained from a man between 65 and 85 years old with active or convalescent COVID-19. The CDR3 protein is CASSRVAARGDTQYF. CDR3 nucleotides: TGTGCCAGCAGTAGGGTAGCGGCCAGAGGAGATACGCAGTATTTT.